The clone carrying this T cell receptor beta chain was seen many times. What it binds is not known. This CDR3 has 12 residues. Trimming removed 4 bases from V and 4 bases from J, with 7 bases in between. Germline V gene sequence: CDR1 SGHRS, CDR2 YFSETQ. This entry is derived from a study of CD8+CD57+ T cells in acquired aplastic anemia. Study background: Isolated CD4+ and CD8+ cells, once sorted, yielded DNA averaging roughly 3 ug.

CDR3 and TCR beta VDJ profiling relied on genomic DNA as the template. One entry per CDR3 protein, called by TCRdb with MiXCR from the reads. The data show 150,000 to 200,000 distinct CDR3 sequences, under 55% seen once. Overall study findings and caveats: The CD8+ Simpson's diversity of patients and controls was not significantly different. In common between the patients and the controls were approximately 28 CD8+ CDR3 sequences.

Sequenced material: sorted CD4+, CD8+, or CD8+CD57+ T cells (not recorded which) from PBMCs. The V call is TRBV5-1, the J call TRBJ2-3; D is uncertain. The source of this sequence is a human donor in good health. CDR3 bases: TGCGCCAGCAGCCCTAACGCAGATACGCAGTATTTT. Its translation: CASSPNADTQYF.